The 22 T cell receptor beta chains presented below share a single source sample, sequenced in a study of T cell changes during pregnancy in multiple sclerosis. Measured with immunoSEQ multiplex PCR; TCRdb has only the in-frame clones, and not every one. The sample has 60,000 or so clones, about nine tenths seen once. The sequences come from peripheral blood, collected in the first trimester of pregnancy. The receptors were gathered from a female donor with multiple sclerosis, enrolled in a pregnancy study.

The chain recombines TRBV5-1 with TRBJ1-6, with 7 nucleotides matching TRBD1. The germline CDR1 and CDR2 sequences are SGHRS and YFSETQ. V trimming: 0 bases; J trimming: 7 bases; junction bases outside the gene matches: 4. This CDR3 region has 15 residues. In DNA, the CDR3 is TGCGCCAGCAGCTTGGTTGGACAGGCAAATTCACCCCTCCACTTT. It specifies CASSLVGQANSPLHF. Full variable domain (rest looked up from reference TRBV5-1 and TRBJ1-6): KAGVTQTPRYLIKTRGQQVTLSCSPISGHRSVSWYQQTPGQGLQFLFEYFSETQRNKGNFPGRFSGRQFSNSRSEMNVSTLELGDSALYLCASSLVGQANSPLHFGNGTRLTVT.

The CDR3: CASSLYGTEAYEQYF. As DNA, the CDR3 is TGTGCCAGCAGCTTATACGGGACAGAGGCCTACGAGCAGTACTTC. V is TRBV7-9 and J is TRBJ2-7, with 7 bases identical to TRBD1. The V gene's germline CDR1 is SEHNR and CDR2 FQNEAQ (reference sequence). CDR3 length equals 15 residues. V was pared by 2 bases and J by 2 bases, with 6 bases of the junction left unmatched.

The rearrangement uses TRBV27 and TRBJ2-3, with 8 bases fitting TRBD1. Germline-derived CDR1 and CDR2 are MNHEY and SMNVEV (reference sequence). The CDR3 runs 17 residues. The J segment lost 0 bases and the V segment lost 7 bases, leaving 12 bases of the junction unmatched. This CDR3 reads CASTPRGRTGSTDTQYF. As DNA, the CDR3 is TGTGCCAGCACTCCTAGGGGGAGGACAGGGAGCACAGATACGCAGTATTTT.

This sequence joins TRBV19 and TRBJ1-5; D uncertain. This CDR3 comprises 14 residues. CDR1 and CDR2 (germline): LNHDA, SQIVND (reference sequence). The germline V and J ends were trimmed by 3 bases and 6 bases, with 12 bases remaining between them. The CDR3 sequence: CASSIFGGGQPQHF. The CDR3 region has the DNA TGTGCCAGTAGTATTTTTGGCGGCGGTCAGCCCCAGCATTTT.

V gene TRBV30 combines with J gene TRBJ1-1; D gene unclear. V gave up 3 bases and J gave up 7 bases, with 9 bases separating them. The CDR3 consists of 11 residues. Germline CDR1 and CDR2: GTSNPN and SVGIG (reference sequence). The CDR3 is CAWRREGEAFF. CDR3 nucleotides: TGTGCCTGGAGGAGAGAGGGTGAAGCTTTCTTT.

The chain links TRBV2 to TRBJ2-1, with a tentative D call TRBD2 (6 bases). This CDR3 spans 15 amino acids. Between the trimmed V and J ends, which lost 3 bases and 6 bases, there was a span of 15 bases. CDR1 and CDR2 (germline): SNHLY, FYNNEI. The CDR3 reads CASSDGTAFSNEQFF. CDR3 in DNA: TGTGCCAGCAGTGACGGGACTGCTTTCTCCAATGAGCAGTTCTTC.

The chain recombines TRBV29-1 with TRBJ2-7, with D unclear. V was clipped by 4 bases and J by 3 bases, with 4 bases between them. Germline CDR1 SQVTM, CDR2 ANQGSEA. This CDR3 contains 10 residues. The CDR3: CSVGGYEQYF. The CDR3 DNA is TGCAGCGTTGGCGGCTACGAGCAGTACTTC.

The rearrangement links TRBV5-1 to TRBJ1-2, with a weak D call TRBD1 (6 bases). Germline V gene sequence: CDR1 SGHRS, CDR2 YFSETQ. The V gene lost 0 bases and the J gene lost 0 bases, with 9 bases spanning the gap. The CDR3 spans 15 residues. DNA for the CDR3: TGCGCCAGCAGCTTGGCAGGGGCAGCTAACTATGGCTACACCTTC. This codes for CASSLAGAANYGYTF.

The gene calls are TRBV7-2 and TRBJ2-7, with 8 bases identical to TRBD2. Trimming at V came to 5 bases and at J to 0 bases, leaving 6 bases not matched to a gene. Germline loops: CDR1 SGHTA, CDR2 FQGNSA. This CDR3 spans 15 amino acids. CDR3 coding DNA: TGTGCCAGCAGCCTCCTACTAGCGGCCTCCTACGAGCAGTACTTC. This gives the protein CASSLLLAASYEQYF.

The rearrangement uses TRBV5-1 and TRBJ2-2; maybe TRBD2 (5 bases). CDR1 is SGHRS, CDR2 YFSETQ, per germline. The CDR3 is 14 residues long. The V and J ends lost 6 bases and 0 bases respectively, with 9 bases between them. For the CDR3, the DNA is TGCGCCAGCAACGGGGAGCCGAACACCGGGGAGCTGTTTTTT. The encoded protein is CASNGEPNTGELFF.

This clone has more than one count but fewer than ten. This sequence joins TRBV2 and TRBJ2-7; 9 positions agree with TRBD1. CDR1 SNHLY and CDR2 FYNNEI come from the germline V gene. The CDR3 runs to 13 residues. J lost 2 bases, V lost 9 bases, and 5 bases had no gene match. The CDR3 loop reads CARQGAAPYEQYF. CDR3 nucleotide sequence: TGTGCCAGACAGGGGGCGGCTCCCTACGAGCAGTACTTC.

This chain links TRBV2 with TRBJ2-5; weak D call: TRBD1 (5 bases). The V gene's germline CDR1 is SNHLY and CDR2 FYNNEI. This CDR3 has 14 residues. V gave up 5 bases and J gave up 5 bases, with 15 bases separating them. The CDR3 loop reads CASSTQGSFETQYF. CDR3 in DNA: TGTGCCAGCAGTACCCAGGGAAGCTTCGAGACCCAGTACTTC. The full variable domain, its missing parts supplied by reference TRBV2 and TRBJ2-5, is EPEVTQTPSHQVTQMGQEVILRCVPISNHLYFYWYRQILGQKVEFLVSFYNNEISEKSEIFDDQFSVERPDGSNFTLKIRSTKLEDSAMYFCASSTQGSFETQYFGPGTRLLVL.

The rearrangement links TRBV29-1 to TRBJ2-1, with TRBD1 matching over 9 bases. J gave up 4 bases and V 4 bases, and 11 bases lay outside the gene matches. This CDR3 is built from 16 residues. CDR1 is SQVTM and CDR2 is ANQGSEA in the germline V gene. This CDR3 is CSVGTGAHRYYNEQFF. CDR3 DNA sequence: TGCAGCGTTGGGACAGGGGCCCATAGGTATTACAATGAGCAGTTCTTC.

The chain has TRBV5-6 and TRBJ2-7; D ambiguous. Trimming cost V 1 base and J 3 bases, with 5 bases left between them. Germline V CDR1 and CDR2: SGHDT, YYEEEE. The CDR3 length is 12 residues. The CDR3 DNA follows: TGTGCCAGCAGCTTGCCAGGCTACGAGCAGTACTTC. It specifies CASSLPGYEQYF.

The V and J genes are TRBV5-1 and TRBJ2-2; D perhaps matches TRBD2 (5 bases). Trimming stripped 4 bases from V and 6 bases from J, with 16 bases between. CDR3 length: 15 amino acids. The V gene's germline CDR1 is SGHRS and CDR2 YFSETQ. DNA for the CDR3: TGCGCCAGCAGCCCCCAGCCTGGGAGCCCCGGGGAGCTGTTTTTT. Protein sequence: CASSPQPGSPGELFF.

The chain is built from TRBV5-8 and TRBJ1-5; D unclear. Trimming took off 4 bases at V and 0 bases at J, with 8 bases between the two ends. The CDR3 contains 14 residues. Germline V lookup: CDR1 SGHTS, CDR2 YDEGEE. This CDR3 reads CASSLRGSNQPQHF. CDR3 sequence (DNA): TGTGCCAGCAGCCTACGGGGTAGCAATCAGCCCCAGCATTTT.

The genes are TRBV4-2 and TRBJ1-5; 7 nucleotides agree with TRBD1. V lost 4 bases, J lost 3 bases, and 3 bases stayed unmatched. Germline CDR1 LGHNA, CDR2 YNFKEQ. This CDR3 has 14 residues. This chain's CDR3 is CASSPGTDNQPQHF. CDR3 coding DNA: TGTGCCAGCAGCCCCGGGACAGACAATCAGCCCCAGCATTTT.

The chain couples TRBV6-5 to TRBJ2-7; D is possibly TRBD2 (6 bases). V shed 2 bases and J shed 2 bases, with 13 bases lying between them. The V gene's germline CDR1 is MNHEY and CDR2 SVGAGI. The CDR3 runs to 15 residues. DNA of the CDR3: TGTGCCAGCAGTTACGAGGCTAGCGTAGCCTACGAGCAGTACTTC. Translated: CASSYEASVAYEQYF.

This clone has only a few counts. The V and J genes are TRBV5-1 and TRBJ1-2, with 7 bases lining up with TRBD1. The CDR3 contains 15 residues. Germline CDR1 reads SGHRS; CDR2 reads YFSETQ. V shed 4 bases, J shed 3 bases, and the junction held 9 bases outside the gene matches. The CDR3 loop reads CASSVQGISDYGYTF. CDR3 DNA sequence: TGCGCCAGCAGCGTACAGGGGATCAGTGACTATGGCTACACCTTC.

In its sample, this clone was seen once. The CDR3 nucleotides read TGTGCCATCAGTGGAACCGGGACTAGCGGGTTTACCTACGAGCAGTACTTC. Amino acids: CAISGTGTSGFTYEQYF. The chain carries TRBV10-3 and TRBJ2-7; 12 bases are a match to TRBD2. Germline CDR1 is ENHRY and CDR2 is SYGVKD. The CDR3 has 17 residues. The junction had 9 bases not matched to a gene; V was cut back by 4 bases and J by 2 bases.

This rearrangement joins TRBV30 to TRBJ1-2; possible D gene TRBD1, 5 bases. CDR1 and CDR2 from the germline V gene are GTSNPN and SVGIG (reference sequence). The CDR3 length is 14 residues. V shed 0 bases and J shed 4 bases, with 12 bases lying between them. The CDR3 DNA follows: TGTGCCTGGAGTGTGGCCAGGGCGGCCTATGGCTACACCTTC. Translation: CAWSVARAAYGYTF.

This chain joins TRBV9 and TRBJ2-7; no definite D call. Germline V lookup: CDR1 SGDLS, CDR2 YYNGEE. The CDR3 spans 13 residues. Trimming left V 0 bases short and J 2 bases short, with 6 bases between. The CDR3 DNA reads as TGTGCCAGCAGCGTAGGATCAGCCTACGAGCAGTACTTC. Amino acids: CASSVGSAYEQYF.